These 19 T cell receptor beta chains originate from one sample sequenced in a study of blood T cell repertoires in COVID-19. TCRdb keeps only in-frame clones here, not all; method: immunoSEQ multiplex PCR. Of around 250,000 clones listed, about four fifths are singletons. The sample taken for sequencing was peripheral blood. These receptors were obtained from a man aged 25 to 45 who had recovered from COVID-19.

This clone was seen just once. The chain couples TRBV5-1 to TRBJ2-3; 7 nucleotides agree with TRBD1. CDR3 length equals 14 residues. Germline CDR1 reads SGHRS; CDR2 reads YFSETQ. The J segment lost 6 bases and the V segment lost 0 bases, leaving 4 bases of the junction unmatched. CDR3 coding DNA: TGCGCCAGCAGCTTGGTGACAGGGAAGGATACGCAGTATTTT. Its translation: CASSLVTGKDTQYF.

This chain connects TRBV4-1 to TRBJ2-1; 7 bases match TRBD1. This CDR3 has 14 residues. V dropped 3 bases and J dropped 7; count of bases not matched to a gene: 6. The germline gives CDR1 MGHRA, CDR2 YSYEKL. CDR3 in DNA: TGCGCCAGCAGCCACCCATCGACAGGGAATGAGCAGTTCTTC. As protein: CASSHPSTGNEQFF.

The gene calls are TRBV11-2 and TRBJ1-3, with a possible D match to TRBD1 (5 bases). Germline CDR1 and CDR2: SGHAT and FQNNGV. The CDR3 runs to 18 residues. With 0 bases removed from V and 0 bases from J, the gap between germline ends came to 15 bases. The DNA of the CDR3 is TGTGCCAGCAGCTTAGACGACACAGGAGTAAGCTCTGGAAACACCATATATTTT. This gives the protein CASSLDDTGVSSGNTIYF.

V gene TRBV14 combines with J gene TRBJ1-1; maybe TRBD1 (5 bases). This CDR3 has 13 residues. The V end was cut by 5 bases, the J end by 4 bases, with 11 bases between. Germline V gene data show CDR1 as SGHDN and CDR2 as FVKESK. CDR3 in amino acids: CASSGDGGTEAFF. The DNA of the CDR3 is TGTGCCAGCAGCGGGGACGGGGGCACTGAAGCTTTCTTT.

The J gene is TRBJ1-4, the V gene TRBV27; the D gene is possibly TRBD1 (5 bases). Per germline, CDR1 MNHEY and CDR2 SMNVEV (reference sequence). Trimming took off 2 bases at V and 7 bases at J, with 17 bases between the two ends. This CDR3 contains 16 residues. The CDR3 loop reads CASSLRWAGGAEKLFF. As DNA, the CDR3 is TGTGCCAGCAGTTTAAGGTGGGCCGGGGGTGCTGAAAAACTGTTTTTT.

V usage is TRBV7-9 and J usage is TRBJ2-7; 8 positions match TRBD2. CDR3 length equals 17 residues. CDR1 SEHNR and CDR2 FQNEAQ come from the germline V gene (reference sequence). The V segment lost 4 bases and the J segment 6 bases; nucleotides outside the gene matches: 17. As DNA, the CDR3 is TGTGCCAGCAGCTCCAAATACCGGGAGGGGGTCAAGGTCGAGCAGTACTTC. Protein: CASSSKYREGVKVEQYF.

The chain is built from TRBV3-1 (or the pseudogene TRBV3-2) and TRBJ2-1; D possibly corresponds to TRBD2 (5 bases). CDR3 length equals 18 residues. Trimming cost V 2 bases and J 4 bases, with 21 bases left between them. CDR1 is LGHDT and CDR2 is YNNKEL in the germline V gene (reference sequence). CDR3 DNA sequence: TGTGCCAGCAGCCAACTAAATACCCGATATAGCGATTACAATGAGCAGTTCTTC. Translation: CASSQLNTRYSDYNEQFF.

The chain links TRBV5-1 to TRBJ2-7; 8 positions match TRBD1. This CDR3 is 15 amino acids long. Germline V gene data show CDR1 as SGHRS and CDR2 as YFSETQ. Trimming removed 3 bases from V and 3 bases from J; junction bases left unmatched: 8. CDR3 amino acids: CASSSGRTGLYEQYF. The CDR3 DNA is TGCGCCAGCAGCTCCGGACGGACAGGGCTCTACGAGCAGTACTTC.

V usage is TRBV5-4 and J usage is TRBJ1-6; 9 bases fit TRBD1. This CDR3 spans 16 amino acids. V trimming: 4 bases; J trimming: 8 bases; junction bases outside the gene matches: 10. Germline CDR1 is SGHNT and CDR2 is YYREEE (reference sequence). This chain's CDR3 is CASSRDGQGPHSPLHF. The CDR3 DNA reads TGTGCCAGCAGCAGGGACGGACAGGGGCCCCATTCACCCCTCCACTTT.

This clone was seen just once. This chain connects TRBV5-1 to TRBJ2-3; 11 nucleotides agree with TRBD1. V gave up 8 bases and J gave up 4 bases; unmatched junction bases: 6. The CDR3 runs 14 residues. Germline V gives CDR1 SGHRS, CDR2 YFSETQ. The CDR3 nucleotides read TGCGCCAGTGGACAGGGGGCGAGGGCAGATACGCAGTATTTT. Its protein product is CASGQGARADTQYF. Looking up the rest from reference TRBV5-1 and TRBJ2-3 gives the full variable domain: KAGVTQTPRYLIKTRGQQVTLSCSPISGHRSVSWYQQTPGQGLQFLFEYFSETQRNKGNFPGRFSGRQFSNSRSEMNVSTLELGDSALYLCASGQGARADTQYFGPGTRLTVL.

The chain employs TRBV15 and TRBJ1-5; D is ambiguous. Trimming pared 0 bases from V and 1 base from J, leaving 10 bases between. The germline CDR1 and CDR2 sequences are LNHNV and YYDKDF (reference sequence). The CDR3 loop spans 16 amino acids. DNA of the CDR3: TGTGCCACCAGCAGAGATCCGATCGGGAGCAATCAGCCCCAGCATTTT. This translates into CATSRDPIGSNQPQHF.

The V gene is TRBV20-1, the J gene TRBJ1-1; D remains unclear. Germline V gene data show CDR1 as DFQATT and CDR2 as SNEGSKA (reference sequence). With 3 bases removed from V and 4 bases from J, the gap between germline ends came to 6 bases. The CDR3 sequence is 11 residues long. The CDR3 DNA sequence: TGCAGTGCTAGGGGCCTCACTGAAGCTTTCTTT. It yields the protein CSARGLTEAFF.

This chain joins TRBV29-1 and TRBJ2-3, with TRBD1 matching over 9 bases. This CDR3 spans 15 amino acids. Germline CDR1 and CDR2: SQVTM and ANQGSEA. J gave up 0 bases and V 6 bases, and 7 bases lay outside the gene matches. As DNA, the CDR3 is TGCAGCGTGCCGCGGACAGGGGCCAGCACAGATACGCAGTATTTT. Translating gives CSVPRTGASTDTQYF.

The CDR3 coding sequence is TGTGCCAGCAGCTTGTTGGGGCGAGCGAGCACTGAAGCTTTCTTT. Its translation: CASSLLGRASTEAFF. This rearrangement joins TRBV5-6 to TRBJ1-1, with D possibly TRBD1 on 5 matching bases. CDR3 length equals 15 residues. Germline lookup yields CDR1 SGHDT and CDR2 YYEEEE. V shed 1 base and J shed 4 bases, with 14 bases lying between them.

This rearrangement joins TRBV5-6 to TRBJ1-3, with D unresolved. This CDR3 spans 14 amino acids. V was clipped by 4 bases and J by 4 bases, with 12 bases between them. Germline V gene sequence: CDR1 SGHDT, CDR2 YYEEEE. The CDR3 protein is CASSQAGFGNTIYF. The CDR3 DNA reads TGTGCCAGCAGCCAAGCGGGGTTCGGAAACACCATATATTTT.

The chain uses TRBV3-1 (or the pseudogene TRBV3-2) and TRBJ1-1, with a possible D match to TRBD1 (6 bases). V was trimmed by 0 bases and J by 6 bases, leaving 11 bases between them. The CDR3 runs to 14 residues. Germline CDR1 reads LGHDT; CDR2 reads YNNKEL (reference sequence). The CDR3 region is CASSQDVRQAEAFF. The CDR3 nucleotides read TGTGCCAGCAGCCAAGATGTTCGACAGGCTGAAGCTTTCTTT.

The V call is TRBV6-1, the J call TRBJ1-2, with D tentatively TRBD1 (6 bases). This CDR3 region has 12 residues. Trimming left V 1 base short and J 6 bases short, with 6 bases between. Germline V lookup: CDR1 MNHNS, CDR2 SASEGT. The chain's CDR3 is CASSEDRDGYTF. CDR3 DNA: TGTGCCAGCAGTGAAGACAGGGATGGCTACACCTTC.

The chain links TRBV6-5 to TRBJ1-2, with D possibly matching TRBD1 (6 bases). This CDR3 region has 15 residues. With 8 bases removed from V and 6 bases from J, the gap between germline ends came to 22 bases. Germline V gene sequence: CDR1 MNHEY, CDR2 SVGAGI. DNA for the CDR3: TGTGCCAGCCACGACCCGGGACAAAGATTCGATGGCTACACCTTC. Protein: CASHDPGQRFDGYTF.

The V and J genes are TRBV6-5 and TRBJ2-1, with D maybe TRBD2 (5 bases). The V end lost 4 bases, the J end lost 8 bases, and 6 bases lay between the germline ends. This CDR3 is 11 amino acids long. Germline values: CDR1 MNHEY, CDR2 SVGAGI. The CDR3: CASSWGDEQFF. The CDR3 nucleotides are TGTGCCAGCAGTTGGGGAGATGAGCAGTTCTTC.